A selection of T cell receptor beta chains follows, all from one sample in a study of shared clonotypes between healthy human individuals. Using immunoSEQ multiplex PCR, the repertoire was profiled, and TCRdb retains in-frame clones only, with some absent. This table holds 2 million to 2.5 million clones, 92% found once. Sequenced sample: naive CD4+ T cells from PBMCs. The receptors were sampled from a man between 18 and 35 years old in good health. Some clones in this sample may be carry-over from other donors' samples. The CDR3 runs from the conserved cysteine through the conserved F or W. A D gene is named only where the DNA matches it firmly. The size of a clone is reported for some rows only, either as once, few or many, or as a class for expanded clones.

CDR3 protein	CDR3 DNA	V gene	J gene	D gene	clone size
CASSLNGGGTGYTF	TGTGCCAGCAGTCTGAACGGGGGTGGTACTGGCTACACCTTC	TRBV27	TRBJ1-2	.	.
CASSNPGQGAEQYF	TGTGCCAGCAGTAACCCGGGACAGGGTGCCGAGCAGTACTTC	TRBV2	TRBJ2-7	TRBD1	.
CASSQPPTGYEQYF	TGCGCCAGCAGTCAACCCCCGACAGGGTACGAGCAGTACTTC	TRBV23-1	TRBJ2-7	TRBD1	.
CASSSLSNTEAFF	TGCGCCAGCAGCTCCCTCTCGAACACTGAAGCTTTCTTT	TRBV5-1	TRBJ1-1	.	.
CASSPGGGTDTQYF	TGCGCCAGCAGCCCGGGGGGGGGCACAGATACGCAGTATTTT	TRBV5-1	TRBJ2-3	TRBD2	.
CASSLGTRDNEQFF	TGCGCCAGCAGCTTGGGGACCAGGGATAATGAGCAGTTCTTC	TRBV5-1	TRBJ2-1	.	.
CASSLYMSTYEQYF	TGTGCCAGCAGCTTATATATGTCTACCTACGAGCAGTACTTC	TRBV7-2	TRBJ2-7	.	.
CASSRSPQTRGLQETQYF	TGCGCCAGTAGCAGATCACCTCAAACCAGGGGGCTCCAAGAGACCCAGTACTTC	TRBV5-1	TRBJ2-5	TRBD1	.
CSTRGQSHEQYF	TGCAGCACCCGCGGGCAGTCCCACGAGCAGTACTTC	TRBV29-1	TRBJ2-7	.	.
CASSLSPGNSYEQYF	TGTGCCAGCAGCTTAAGTCCCGGTAACTCCTACGAGCAGTACTTC	TRBV7-3	TRBJ2-7	.	.
CASSYGEKLFF	TGTGCCAGCAGTTACGGTGAAAAACTGTTTTTT	TRBV6-5	TRBJ1-4	.	.
CASSQEGGAKNIQYF	TGTGCCAGCAGCCAAGAGGGGGGGGCCAAAAACATTCAGTACTTC	TRBV4-2	TRBJ2-4	TRBD2	.
CASSVAPGDGYTF	TGTGCCAGCAGCGTAGCACCGGGAGATGGCTACACCTTC	TRBV9	TRBJ1-2	.	.
CASGTSGDEQYF	TGTGCCAGCGGAACTAGCGGGGATGAGCAGTACTTC	TRBV28	TRBJ2-7	TRBD2	.
CASSDRGQNTEAFF	TGTGCCAGCAGCGATAGGGGGCAGAACACTGAAGCTTTCTTT	TRBV7-9	TRBJ1-1	TRBD1	few
CASSRSGFYNEQFF	TGTGCCAGCAGCCGGTCAGGGTTCTACAATGAGCAGTTCTTC	TRBV9	TRBJ2-1	.	once
CAWKERAYTGELFF	TGTGCCTGGAAGGAGCGGGCTTATACCGGGGAGCTGTTTTTT	TRBV30	TRBJ2-2	.	.
CAFTASPSTDTQYF	TGTGCCTTTACGGCTAGCCCTAGCACAGATACGCAGTATTTT	TRBV5-4	TRBJ2-3	.	.
CASSPTGDYGYTF	TGTGCCAGCAGCCCGACAGGGGACTATGGCTACACCTTC	TRBV7-9	TRBJ1-2	TRBD1	.
CASSSDRNQETQYF	TGTGCCAGCTCATCCGACAGGAACCAAGAGACCCAGTACTTC	TRBV18	TRBJ2-5	.	once
CASSGGGNLNIQYF	TGTGCCAGCAGTGGTGGGGGGAATTTGAACATTCAGTACTTC	TRBV2	TRBJ2-4	.	.
CASRLAGGEQYF	TGTGCCAGCAGACTAGCGGGAGGCGAGCAGTACTTC	TRBV27	TRBJ2-7	TRBD2	.
CASSSREKGLGSTEAFF	TGTGCCAGCAGCTCCCGAGAAAAGGGCCTCGGGAGCACTGAAGCTTTCTTT	TRBV11-2	TRBJ1-1	.	.
CASRGPKVETQYF	TGTGCCAGCAGGGGACCCAAGGTAGAGACCCAGTACTTC	TRBV28	TRBJ2-5	.	once
CASSQRAGTEAFF	TGTGCCAGCAGCCAAAGGGCCGGGACAGAAGCTTTCTTT	TRBV5-6	TRBJ1-1	.	few
CSAGTRGEQYF	TGCAGTGCTGGGACTAGGGGCGAGCAGTACTTC	TRBV20-1	TRBJ2-7	TRBD2	.
CASSSVVTNEKLFF	TGTGCCAGCAGCTCGGTAGTGACTAATGAAAAACTGTTTTTT	TRBV7-9	TRBJ1-4	.	few
CASSGLGASGSFTDTQYF	TGTGCCAGTAGTGGGCTGGGAGCTAGCGGGAGTTTTACAGATACGCAGTATTTT	TRBV19	TRBJ2-3	TRBD2	.
CASSSGWEQYF	TGTGCCAGCAGCTCAGGGTGGGAGCAGTACTTC	TRBV7-9	TRBJ2-7	.	.
CASSPPRSSGNTIYF	TGTGCCAGCAGCCCCCCACGGTCCTCTGGAAACACCATATATTTT	TRBV9	TRBJ1-3	.	.
CASSGPNRGGTDTQYF	TGTGCCAGCAGCGGACCGAACCGGGGAGGCACAGATACGCAGTATTTT	TRBV28	TRBJ2-3	.	.
CASTPQGTSYNEQFF	TGTGCCAGCACTCCCCAAGGGACCTCCTACAATGAGCAGTTCTTC	TRBV18	TRBJ2-1	.	.
CASSQDIARGGYTF	TGCGCCAGCAGCCAAGATATCGCCAGGGGTGGCTACACCTTC	TRBV4-3	TRBJ1-2	.	once
CASSLVGQTNTGELFF	TGTGCCAGCAGCTTAGTTGGGCAGACAAACACCGGGGAGCTGTTTTTT	TRBV7-2	TRBJ2-2	.	.
CAWSVTSEGTDTQYF	TGTGCCTGGAGCGTTACTTCGGAGGGCACAGATACGCAGTATTTT	TRBV30	TRBJ2-3	.	once
CASRHRGNLGAGEQFF	TGTGCCAGCAGACACCGGGGAAACTTGGGGGCGGGTGAGCAGTTCTTC	TRBV13	TRBJ2-1	.	.
CASSQPTGESEAFF	TGCGCCAGCAGCCAACCGACAGGGGAGAGTGAAGCTTTCTTT	TRBV4-1	TRBJ1-1	TRBD1	.
CSVGGQNTEAFF	TGCAGCGTTGGAGGACAGAACACTGAAGCTTTCTTT	TRBV29-1	TRBJ1-1	.	.
CASSQGVGSGYTF	TGTGCCAGCAGCCAGGGTGTGGGGTCTGGCTACACCTTC	TRBV7-9	TRBJ1-2	.	.
CASSLDPLRRSGWALFF	TGTGCCAGCAGCTTAGACCCCCTACGTCGGTCAGGTTGGGCACTGTTTTTT	TRBV7-9	TRBJ1-4	.	.
CASSQGVTGSYQPQHF	TGCGCCAGCAGCCAAGGGGTGACAGGCAGCTATCAGCCCCAGCATTTT	TRBV4-1	TRBJ1-5	.	.
CASSAGTGEANVLTF	TGTGCCAGCTCAGCTGGGACAGGGGAGGCCAACGTCCTGACTTTC	TRBV18	TRBJ2-6	TRBD1	.
CASSYSLGGPYNEQFF	TGTGCCAGCAGTTACTCGCTTGGCGGGCCCTACAATGAGCAGTTCTTC	TRBV6-6	TRBJ2-1	.	.
CASSVEPGGEPQHF	TGTGCCAGCAGCGTAGAACCGGGGGGAGAGCCCCAGCATTTT	TRBV9	TRBJ1-5	.	.
CASSPPSGETQYF	TGTGCCAGCAGCCCTCCCTCGGGGGAGACCCAGTACTTC	TRBV7-2	TRBJ2-5	.	.
CASSKDRPAETDQETQYF	TGTGCCAGCAGCAAAGACCGCCCCGCGGAGACGGACCAAGAGACCCAGTACTTC	TRBV21-1	TRBJ2-5	.	.
CASSSRNGTSLYEQYF	TGTGCCAGCAGCTCCAGAAACGGGACAAGTCTTTACGAGCAGTACTTC	TRBV7-9	TRBJ2-7	.	.
CASSLRARFSTDTQYF	TGTGCCAGCAGCTTACGAGCGCGGTTTAGCACAGATACGCAGTATTTT	TRBV7-9	TRBJ2-3	.	once
CASSLAGTGIYTIYF	TGTGCCAGCAGCTTGGCCGGGACAGGGATATACACCATATATTTT	TRBV28	TRBJ1-3	TRBD1	.
CASRPTGGSTSGANVLTF	TGTGCCAGCAGACCCACAGGGGGAAGTACTTCCGGGGCCAACGTCCTGACTTTC	TRBV7-3	TRBJ2-6	TRBD1	.